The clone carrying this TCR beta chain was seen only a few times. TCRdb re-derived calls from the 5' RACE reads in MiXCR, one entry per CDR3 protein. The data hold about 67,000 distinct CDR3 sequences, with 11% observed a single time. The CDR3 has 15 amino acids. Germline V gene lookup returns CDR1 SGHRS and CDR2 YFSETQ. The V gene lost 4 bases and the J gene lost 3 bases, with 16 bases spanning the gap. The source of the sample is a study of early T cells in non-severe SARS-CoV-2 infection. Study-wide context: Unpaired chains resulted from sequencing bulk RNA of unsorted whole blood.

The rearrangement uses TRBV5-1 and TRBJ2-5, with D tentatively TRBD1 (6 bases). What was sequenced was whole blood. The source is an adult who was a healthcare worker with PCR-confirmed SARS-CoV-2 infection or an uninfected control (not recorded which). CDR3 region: CASSPLGQREETQYF. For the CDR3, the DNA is TGCGCCAGCAGCCCCCTCGGACAGCGTGAAGAGACCCAGTACTTC.